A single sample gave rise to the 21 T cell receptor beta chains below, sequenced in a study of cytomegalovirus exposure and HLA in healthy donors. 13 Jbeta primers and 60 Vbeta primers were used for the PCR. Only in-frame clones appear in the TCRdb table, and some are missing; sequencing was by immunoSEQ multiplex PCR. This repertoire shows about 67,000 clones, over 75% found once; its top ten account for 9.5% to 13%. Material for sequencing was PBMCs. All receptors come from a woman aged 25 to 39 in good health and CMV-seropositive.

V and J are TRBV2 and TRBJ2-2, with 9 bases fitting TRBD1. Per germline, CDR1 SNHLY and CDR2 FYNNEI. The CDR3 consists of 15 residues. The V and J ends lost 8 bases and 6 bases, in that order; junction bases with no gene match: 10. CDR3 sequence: CASVRDRAESGELFF. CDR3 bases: TGTGCCAGCGTTCGGGACAGGGCCGAGTCCGGGGAGCTGTTTTTT.

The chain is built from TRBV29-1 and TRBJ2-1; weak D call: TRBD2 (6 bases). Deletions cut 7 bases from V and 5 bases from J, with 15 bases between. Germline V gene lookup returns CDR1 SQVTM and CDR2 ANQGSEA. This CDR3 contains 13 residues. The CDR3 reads CSGHTSWNNEQFF. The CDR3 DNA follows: TGCAGCGGCCACACTAGCTGGAACAATGAGCAGTTCTTC.

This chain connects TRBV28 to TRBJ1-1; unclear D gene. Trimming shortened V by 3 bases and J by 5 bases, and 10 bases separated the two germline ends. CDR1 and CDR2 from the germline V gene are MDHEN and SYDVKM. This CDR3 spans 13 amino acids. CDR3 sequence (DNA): TGTGCCAGCAGTTTCCGAGCGCAGACTGAAGCTTTCTTT. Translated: CASSFRAQTEAFF.

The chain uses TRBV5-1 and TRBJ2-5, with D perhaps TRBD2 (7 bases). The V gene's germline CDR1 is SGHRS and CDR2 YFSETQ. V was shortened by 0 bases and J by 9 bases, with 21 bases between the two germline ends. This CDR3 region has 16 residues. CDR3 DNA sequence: TGCGCCAGCAGCTTGGGGACAGCGGGGACAACCGTGGCCCAGTACTTC. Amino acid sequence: CASSLGTAGTTVAQYF. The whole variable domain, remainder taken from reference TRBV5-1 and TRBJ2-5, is KAGVTQTPRYLIKTRGQQVTLSCSPISGHRSVSWYQQTPGQGLQFLFEYFSETQRNKGNFPGRFSGRQFSNSRSEMNVSTLELGDSALYLCASSLGTAGTTVAQYFGPGTRLLVL.

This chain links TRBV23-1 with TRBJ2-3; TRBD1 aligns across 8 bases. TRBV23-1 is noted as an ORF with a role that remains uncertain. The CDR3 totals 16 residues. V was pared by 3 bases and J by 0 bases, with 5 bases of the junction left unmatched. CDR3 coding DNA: TGCGCCAGCAGTCACAGTAGGGACAGGAGCACAGATACGCAGTATTTT. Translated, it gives CASSHSRDRSTDTQYF.

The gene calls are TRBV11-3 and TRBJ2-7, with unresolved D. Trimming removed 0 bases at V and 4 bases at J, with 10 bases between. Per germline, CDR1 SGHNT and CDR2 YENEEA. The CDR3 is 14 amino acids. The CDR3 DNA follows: TGTGCCAGCAGCTTAGAGAGGTTATGTTACGAGCAGTACTTC. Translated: CASSLERLCYEQYF.

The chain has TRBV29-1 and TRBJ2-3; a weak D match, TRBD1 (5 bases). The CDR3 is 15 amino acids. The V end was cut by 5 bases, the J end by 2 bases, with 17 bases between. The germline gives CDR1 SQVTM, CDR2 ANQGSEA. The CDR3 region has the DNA TGCAGCGTTTCTTTCCAGGGCTCGAACACAGATACGCAGTATTTT. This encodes CSVSFQGSNTDTQYF.

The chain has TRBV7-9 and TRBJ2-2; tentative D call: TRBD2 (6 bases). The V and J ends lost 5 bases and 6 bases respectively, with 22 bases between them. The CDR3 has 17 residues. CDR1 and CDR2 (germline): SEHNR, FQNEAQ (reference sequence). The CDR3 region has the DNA TGTGCCAGCAGCCCGCCCGCGCGGGACCCAGAGGCCGGGGAGCTGTTTTTT. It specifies CASSPPARDPEAGELFF.

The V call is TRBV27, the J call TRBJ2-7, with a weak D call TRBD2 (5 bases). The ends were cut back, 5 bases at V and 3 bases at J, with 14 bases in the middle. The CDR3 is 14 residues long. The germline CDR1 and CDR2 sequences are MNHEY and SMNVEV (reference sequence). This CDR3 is CASSTRISGYEQYF. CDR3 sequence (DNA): TGTGCCAGCAGTACTAGGATTTCAGGCTACGAGCAGTACTTC.

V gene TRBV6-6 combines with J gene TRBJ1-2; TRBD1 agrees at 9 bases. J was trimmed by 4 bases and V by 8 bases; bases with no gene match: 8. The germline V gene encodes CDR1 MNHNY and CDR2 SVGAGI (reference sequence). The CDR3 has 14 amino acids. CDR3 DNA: TGTGCCAGCCGGGGACAGGGAATGGCCTATGGCTACACCTTC. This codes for CASRGQGMAYGYTF.

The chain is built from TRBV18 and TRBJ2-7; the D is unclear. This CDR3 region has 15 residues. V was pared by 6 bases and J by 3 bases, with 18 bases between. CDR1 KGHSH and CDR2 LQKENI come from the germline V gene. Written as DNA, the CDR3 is TGTGCCAGCTCCCCTCGTTCTCCAGAATACTACGAGCAGTACTTC. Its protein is CASSPRSPEYYEQYF.

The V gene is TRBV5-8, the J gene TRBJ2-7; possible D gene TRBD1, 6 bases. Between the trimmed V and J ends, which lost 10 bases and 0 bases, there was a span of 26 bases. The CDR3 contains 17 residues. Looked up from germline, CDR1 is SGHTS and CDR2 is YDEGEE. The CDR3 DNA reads TGTGCCGGCCCCACAGGGCCTCCCCCCGGCCACTCCTACGAGCAGTACTTC. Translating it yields CAGPTGPPPGHSYEQYF.

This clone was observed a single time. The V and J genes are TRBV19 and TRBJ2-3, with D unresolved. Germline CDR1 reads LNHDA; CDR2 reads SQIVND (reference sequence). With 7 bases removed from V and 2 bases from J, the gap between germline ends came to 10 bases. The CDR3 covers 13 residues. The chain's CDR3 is CASTVGSTDTQYF. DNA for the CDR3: TGTGCCAGTACGGTGGGCTCCACAGATACGCAGTATTTT.

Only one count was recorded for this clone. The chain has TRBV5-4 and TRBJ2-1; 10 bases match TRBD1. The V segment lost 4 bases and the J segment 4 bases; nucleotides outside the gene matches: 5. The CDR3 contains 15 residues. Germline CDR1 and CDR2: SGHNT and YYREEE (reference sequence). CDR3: CASSGPGQGYNEQFF. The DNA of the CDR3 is TGTGCCAGCAGCGGCCCGGGACAGGGGTACAATGAGCAGTTCTTC.

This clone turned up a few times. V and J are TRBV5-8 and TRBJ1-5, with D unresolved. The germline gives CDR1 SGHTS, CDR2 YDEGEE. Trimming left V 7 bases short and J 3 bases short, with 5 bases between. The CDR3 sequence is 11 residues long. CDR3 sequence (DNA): TGTGCCAGCGAACTCAATCAGCCCCAGCATTTT. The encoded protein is CASELNQPQHF.

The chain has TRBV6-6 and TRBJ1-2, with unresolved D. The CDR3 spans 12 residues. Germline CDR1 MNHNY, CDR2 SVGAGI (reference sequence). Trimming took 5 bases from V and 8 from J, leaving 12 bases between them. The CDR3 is CASSVTTRGYTF. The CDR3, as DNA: TGTGCCAGCAGTGTTACTACCCGCGGCTACACCTTC.

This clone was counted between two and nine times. For the CDR3, the DNA is TGTGCCAGCAGCAACAGCATGAACACTGAAGCTTTCTTT. Protein: CASSNSMNTEAFF. V and J are TRBV5-8 and TRBJ1-1; no clear D gene. The CDR3 sequence is 13 residues long. Germline CDR1 and CDR2: SGHTS and YDEGEE. V lost 4 bases, J lost 0 bases, and 7 bases lay in between.

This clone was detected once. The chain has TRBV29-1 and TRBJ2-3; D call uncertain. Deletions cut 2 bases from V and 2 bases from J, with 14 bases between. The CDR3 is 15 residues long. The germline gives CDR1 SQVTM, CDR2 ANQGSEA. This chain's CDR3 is CSVESPSVNTDTQYF. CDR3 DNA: TGCAGCGTTGAATCCCCCTCAGTAAACACAGATACGCAGTATTTT.

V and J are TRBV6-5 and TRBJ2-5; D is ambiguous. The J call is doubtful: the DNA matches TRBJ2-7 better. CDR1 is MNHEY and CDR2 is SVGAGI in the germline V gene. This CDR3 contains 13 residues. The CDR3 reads CASSLATRYEQYF. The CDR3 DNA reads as TGTGCCAGCAGTTTGGCGACTCGCTACGAGCAGTACTTC.

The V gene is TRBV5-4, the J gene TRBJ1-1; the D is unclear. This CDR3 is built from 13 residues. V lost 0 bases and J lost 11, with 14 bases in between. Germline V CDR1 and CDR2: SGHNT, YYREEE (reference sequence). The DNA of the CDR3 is TGTGCCAGCAGCTTGGTGAGTGGGAGGCCTGCTTTCTTT. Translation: CASSLVSGRPAFF.

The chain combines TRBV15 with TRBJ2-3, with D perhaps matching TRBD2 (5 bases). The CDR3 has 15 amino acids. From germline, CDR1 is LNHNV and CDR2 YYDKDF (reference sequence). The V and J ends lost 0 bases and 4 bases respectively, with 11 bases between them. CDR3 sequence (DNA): TGTGCCACCAGCAGAGATGCGCCCGGGGCAGATACGCAGTATTTT. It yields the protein CATSRDAPGADTQYF.